Shown below are 10 T cell receptor beta chains from a single sample sequenced in a study of OX40 agonist ivuxolimab in advanced cancers. Here immunoSEQ multiplex PCR was the method, and the copy in TCRdb shows in-frame clones only, minus some. This sample has about 12,000 clones; 80% to 95% occur once, and the top ten carry approximately 80%. Material: CD4+ or CD8+ T cells sorted from blood, obtained in a trial of the OX40 agonist ivuxolimab. All receptors derive from an adult with an advanced solid tumor such as melanoma, head and neck, liver or kidney cancer.

V gene TRBV6-5 combines with J gene TRBJ1-1, with 8 bases lining up with TRBD1. V lost 4 bases and J lost 1; bases outside the gene matches: 5. From germline, CDR1 is MNHEY and CDR2 SVGAGI. This CDR3 has 15 residues. The CDR3 spells CASSSRTGQNTEAFF. The CDR3 region has the DNA TGTGCCAGCAGTTCCCGGACAGGGCAGAACACTGAAGCTTTCTTT.

The chain couples TRBV19 to TRBJ1-5, with D tentatively TRBD1 (5 bases). The V end was cut by 5 bases, the J end by 2 bases, with 10 bases between. The germline V gene has CDR1 LNHDA and CDR2 SQIVND (reference sequence). The CDR3 contains 14 residues. CDR3: CASSLMGGNQPQHF. CDR3 DNA: TGTGCCAGTAGTCTCATGGGGGGCAATCAGCCCCAGCATTTT.

The V and J genes are TRBV11-3 and TRBJ2-1, with 11 nucleotides matching TRBD2. V was pared by 5 bases and J by 5 bases, with 5 bases of the junction left unmatched. Per the germline V gene, CDR1 is SGHNT and CDR2 is YENEEA. This CDR3 spans 15 amino acids. The CDR3 region is CASSPIAGGHNEQFF. CDR3 bases: TGTGCCAGCAGCCCAATAGCGGGGGGGCACAATGAGCAGTTCTTC.

This clone was seen just once. The V and J genes are TRBV5-2 and TRBJ2-7; the D segment call TRBD1 is taken from the table without a DNA check. TRBV5-2 is noted as a pseudogene. This CDR3 spans 14 amino acids. CDR3 coding DNA: TGTGCCAGCAGCCCATGGACAGGGGCCTACGAGCAGTACTTC. It codes for CASSPWTGAYEQYF.

The chain has TRBV15 and TRBJ2-7; unclear D gene. The CDR3 totals 13 residues. Germline values: CDR1 LNHNV, CDR2 YYDKDF (reference sequence). The germline V and J ends were trimmed by 1 base and 4 bases, with 8 bases remaining between them. The CDR3 sequence: CATSRGTEYEQYF. The DNA of the CDR3 is TGTGCCACCAGCAGAGGCACCGAATACGAGCAGTACTTC.

This chain links TRBV6-1 with TRBJ2-1, with TRBD2 matching over 12 bases. This CDR3 contains 15 residues. The V gene end was trimmed by 1 base and the J gene end by 7 bases; junction bases not matched to a gene: 2. Looked up from germline, CDR1 is MNHNS and CDR2 is SASEGT. CDR3 region: CASSEVTSGGNEQFF. The CDR3 bases are TGTGCCAGCAGTGAAGTGACTAGCGGGGGTAATGAGCAGTTCTTC.

The rearrangement links TRBV11-3 to TRBJ2-7; tentatively, D is TRBD2 (5 bases). Germline V CDR1 and CDR2: SGHNT, YENEEA. V was shortened by 3 bases and J by 6 bases, with 9 bases between the two germline ends. This CDR3 contains 12 residues. The CDR3 bases are TGTGCCAGCAGCTTGGACCTAGCCGAGCAGTACTTC. It codes for CASSLDLAEQYF.

The rearrangement joins TRBV4-1 to TRBJ1-5; D may be TRBD1 (5 bases). V dropped 0 bases and J dropped 6 bases, with 12 bases sitting between them. This CDR3 is 15 amino acids long. CDR1 MGHRA and CDR2 YSYEKL come from the germline V gene. The CDR3 region is CASSQEGPRGQPQHF. Here the CDR3 DNA reads TGCGCCAGCAGCCAAGAGGGGCCACGAGGTCAGCCCCAGCATTTT.

This clone was observed a single time. The chain joins TRBV4-1 to TRBJ1-1; D gene ambiguous. The V gene lost 4 bases and the J gene lost 0 bases, with 9 bases spanning the gap. This CDR3 has 14 residues. CDR1 and CDR2 (germline): MGHRA, YSYEKL. The CDR3: CASSPIFMNTEAFF. In nucleotides, the CDR3 is TGCGCCAGCAGCCCCATTTTTATGAACACTGAAGCTTTCTTT.

J is TRBJ2-7 and V is TRBV29-1; 7 bases line up with TRBD1. Trimming at V came to 3 bases and at J to 4 bases, leaving 6 bases not matched to a gene. Germline V CDR1 and CDR2: SQVTM, ANQGSEA. The CDR3 is 13 residues long. CDR3 protein: CSVDLGTEYEQYF. The DNA of the CDR3 is TGCAGCGTTGATTTGGGGACAGAATACGAGCAGTACTTC.